This T cell receptor beta chain was identified during a study of cytomegalovirus exposure and HLA in healthy donors. For the study at large: Around 180 million T cells yielded more than 95 million unique TCR beta sequences, as an earlier analysis found. Findings of the study overall: In a later analysis, several top co-occurrence clusters appeared linked to parvovirus B19, influenza, CMV and Epstein-Barr virus. Trimming of TCR beta V- and J-genes showed a link, identified in a later analysis, to a missense DCLRE1C variant.

There were likely unrecorded immune exposures, though donors were nominally healthy when sampled. The PCR made use of 60 Vbeta and 13 Jbeta primers. TCRdb's copy holds only in-frame clones and misses some; the assay was immunoSEQ multiplex PCR. The profile covers about 220,000 clones, with around 76% appearing a single time and approximately 6.5% taken by the ten largest. J gave up 6 bases and V 6 bases, and 4 bases lay outside the gene matches. The CDR3 runs to 14 residues. Germline V gene sequence: CDR1 MNHEY, CDR2 SMNVEV (reference sequence). In regard to this clone: Its specificity is not known.

The specimen sequenced was PBMCs. The receptor was isolated from a man between 40 and 49 years old in good health and CMV-seropositive. The chain couples TRBV27 to TRBJ2-2, with 10 bases matching TRBD1. The CDR3 is CASSRGTGAGELFF. In nucleotides, the CDR3 is TGTGCCAGCAGCCGCGGGACAGGGGCCGGGGAGCTGTTTTTT.